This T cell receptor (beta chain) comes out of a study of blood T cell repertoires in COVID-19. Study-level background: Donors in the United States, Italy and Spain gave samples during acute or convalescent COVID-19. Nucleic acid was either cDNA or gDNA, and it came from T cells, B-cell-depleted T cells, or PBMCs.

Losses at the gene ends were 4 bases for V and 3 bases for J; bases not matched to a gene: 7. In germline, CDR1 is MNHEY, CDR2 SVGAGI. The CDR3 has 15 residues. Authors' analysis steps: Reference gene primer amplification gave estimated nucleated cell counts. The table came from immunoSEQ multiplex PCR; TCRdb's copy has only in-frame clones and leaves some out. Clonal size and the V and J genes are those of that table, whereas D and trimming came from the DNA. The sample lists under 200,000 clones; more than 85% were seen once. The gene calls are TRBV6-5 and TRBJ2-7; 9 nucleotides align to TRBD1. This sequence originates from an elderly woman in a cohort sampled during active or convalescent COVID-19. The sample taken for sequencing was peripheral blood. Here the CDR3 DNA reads TGTGCCAGCAGTTCCGTGGCGACAGGGGGCTACGAGCAGTACTTC. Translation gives CASSSVATGGYEQYF.